Detailed here is one T cell receptor (beta chain). The source of the sample is a study of blood T cell repertoires in COVID-19. Some clones are missing from TCRdb's copy, which holds only in-frame ones; the method was immunoSEQ multiplex PCR. The data contain roughly 350,000 clones, about 90% of them seen just once; the ten biggest clones take up around 7.9%. Germline V gene sequence: CDR1 KGHDR, CDR2 SFDVKD. Between the trimmed V and J ends, which lost 5 bases and 3 bases, there was a span of 12 bases. CDR3 length: 14 amino acids. This TCR was sampled from a woman in her 70s with COVID-19, enrolled during active disease. The rearrangement uses TRBV24-1 and TRBJ2-5; perhaps TRBD2 as D (6 bases). Input material: peripheral blood. The CDR3 spells CATSVGGREETQYF. Here the CDR3 DNA reads TGTGCCACCAGTGTCGGGGGTAGAGAAGAGACCCAGTACTTC.